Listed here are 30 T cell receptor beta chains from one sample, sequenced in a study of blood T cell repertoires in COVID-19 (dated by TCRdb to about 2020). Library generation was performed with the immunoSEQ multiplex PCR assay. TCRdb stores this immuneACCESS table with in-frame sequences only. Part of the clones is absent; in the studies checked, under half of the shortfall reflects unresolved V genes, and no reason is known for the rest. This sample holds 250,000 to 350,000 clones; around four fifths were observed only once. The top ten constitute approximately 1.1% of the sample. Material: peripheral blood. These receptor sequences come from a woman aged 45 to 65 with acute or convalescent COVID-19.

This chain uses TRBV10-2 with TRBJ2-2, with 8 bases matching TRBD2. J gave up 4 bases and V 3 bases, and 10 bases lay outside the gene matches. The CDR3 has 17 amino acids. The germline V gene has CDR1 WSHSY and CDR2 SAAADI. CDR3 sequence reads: CASSESALAGGTGELFF. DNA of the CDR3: TGCGCCAGCAGTGAATCGGCTCTAGCGGGTGGCACCGGGGAGCTGTTTTTT.

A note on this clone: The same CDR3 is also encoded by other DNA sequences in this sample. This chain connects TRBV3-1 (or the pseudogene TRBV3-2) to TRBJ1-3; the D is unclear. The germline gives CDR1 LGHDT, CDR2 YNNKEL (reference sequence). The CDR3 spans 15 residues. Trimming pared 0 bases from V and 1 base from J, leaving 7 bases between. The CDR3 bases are TGTGCCAGCAGCCAAGATCGGGTATCTGGAAACACCATATATTTT. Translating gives CASSQDRVSGNTIYF.

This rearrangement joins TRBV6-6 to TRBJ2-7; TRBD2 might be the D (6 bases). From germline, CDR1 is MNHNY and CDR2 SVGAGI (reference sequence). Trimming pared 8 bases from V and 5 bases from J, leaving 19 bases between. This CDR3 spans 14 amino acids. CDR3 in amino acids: CASRPAGSTHEQYF. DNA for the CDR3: TGTGCCAGCCGGCCGGCCGGGAGTACTCACGAGCAGTACTTC.

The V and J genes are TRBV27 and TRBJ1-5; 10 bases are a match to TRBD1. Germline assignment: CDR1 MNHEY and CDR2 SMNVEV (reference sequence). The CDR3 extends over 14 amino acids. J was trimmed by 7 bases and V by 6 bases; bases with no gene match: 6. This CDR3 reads CASRGTGASQPQHF. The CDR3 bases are TGTGCCAGCAGAGGGACAGGGGCCAGCCAGCCCCAGCATTTT.

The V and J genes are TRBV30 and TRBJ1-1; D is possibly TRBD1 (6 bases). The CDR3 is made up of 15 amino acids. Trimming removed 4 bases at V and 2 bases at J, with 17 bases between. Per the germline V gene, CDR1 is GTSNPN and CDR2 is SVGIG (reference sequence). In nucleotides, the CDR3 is TGTGCCTGGATTTCTACCGGGACACCAAACACTGAAGCTTTCTTT. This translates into CAWISTGTPNTEAFF.

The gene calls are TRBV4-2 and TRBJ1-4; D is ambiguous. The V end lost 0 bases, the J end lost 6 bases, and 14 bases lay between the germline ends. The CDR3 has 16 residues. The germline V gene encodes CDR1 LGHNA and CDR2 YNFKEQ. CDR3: CASSQDPGAEDEKLFF. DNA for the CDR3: TGTGCCAGCAGCCAAGATCCGGGTGCAGAGGATGAAAAACTGTTTTTT.

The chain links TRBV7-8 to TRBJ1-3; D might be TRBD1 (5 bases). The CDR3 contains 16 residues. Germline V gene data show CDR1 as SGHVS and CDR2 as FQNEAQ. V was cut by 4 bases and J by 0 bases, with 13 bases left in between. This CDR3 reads CASSSSGGNSGNTIYF. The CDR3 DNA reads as TGTGCCAGCAGCTCTTCGGGGGGGAACTCTGGAAACACCATATATTTT.

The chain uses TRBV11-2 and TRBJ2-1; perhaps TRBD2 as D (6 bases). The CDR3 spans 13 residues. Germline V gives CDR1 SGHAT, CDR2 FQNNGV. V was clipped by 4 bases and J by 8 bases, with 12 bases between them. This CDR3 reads CASSYGGVYEQFF. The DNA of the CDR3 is TGTGCCAGCAGCTATGGCGGGGTCTATGAGCAGTTCTTC.

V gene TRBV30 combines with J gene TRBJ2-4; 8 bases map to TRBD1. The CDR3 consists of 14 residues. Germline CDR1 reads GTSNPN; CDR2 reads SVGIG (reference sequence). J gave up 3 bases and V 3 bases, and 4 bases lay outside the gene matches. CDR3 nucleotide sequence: TGTGCCTGGAGCGACAGGGGCGGCAAAAACATTCAGTACTTC. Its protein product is CAWSDRGGKNIQYF.

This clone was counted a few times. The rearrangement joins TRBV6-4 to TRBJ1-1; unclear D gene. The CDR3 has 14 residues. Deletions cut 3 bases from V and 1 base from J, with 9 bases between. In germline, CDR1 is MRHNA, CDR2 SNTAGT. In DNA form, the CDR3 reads TGTGCCAGCAGTGAATCCCAGGCGAACACTGAAGCTTTCTTT. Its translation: CASSESQANTEAFF.

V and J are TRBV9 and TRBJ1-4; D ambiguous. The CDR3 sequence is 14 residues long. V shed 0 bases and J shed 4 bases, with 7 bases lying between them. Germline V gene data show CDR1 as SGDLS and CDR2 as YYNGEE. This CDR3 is CASSVDSRNEKLFF. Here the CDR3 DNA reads TGTGCCAGCAGCGTAGACAGTCGTAATGAAAAACTGTTTTTT.

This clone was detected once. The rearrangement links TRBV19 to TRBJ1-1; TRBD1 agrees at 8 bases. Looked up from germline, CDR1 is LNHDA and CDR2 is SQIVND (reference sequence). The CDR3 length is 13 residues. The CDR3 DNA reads TGTGGGAGGAGGGACAGGAGGAACACTGAAGCTTTCTTT. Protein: CGRRDRRNTEAFF.

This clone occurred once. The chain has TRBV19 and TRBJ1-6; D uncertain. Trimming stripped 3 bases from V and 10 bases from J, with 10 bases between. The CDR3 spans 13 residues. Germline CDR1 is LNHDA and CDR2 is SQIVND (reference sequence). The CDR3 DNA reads TGTGCCAGTAGTATTGATGGGCGATCACCCCTCCACTTT. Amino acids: CASSIDGRSPLHF.

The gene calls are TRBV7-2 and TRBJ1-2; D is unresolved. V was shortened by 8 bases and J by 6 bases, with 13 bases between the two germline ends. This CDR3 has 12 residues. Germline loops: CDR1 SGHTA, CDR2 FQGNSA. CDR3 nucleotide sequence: TGTGCCAGCTTGAGGCTAACGGATGGCTACACCTTC. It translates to CASLRLTDGYTF.

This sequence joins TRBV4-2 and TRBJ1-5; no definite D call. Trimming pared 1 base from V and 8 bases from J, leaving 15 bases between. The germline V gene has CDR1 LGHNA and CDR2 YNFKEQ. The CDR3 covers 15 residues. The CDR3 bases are TGTGCCAGCAGCCAAGTCGTGAGATCCGAGGAGCCCCAGCATTTT. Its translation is CASSQVVRSEEPQHF.

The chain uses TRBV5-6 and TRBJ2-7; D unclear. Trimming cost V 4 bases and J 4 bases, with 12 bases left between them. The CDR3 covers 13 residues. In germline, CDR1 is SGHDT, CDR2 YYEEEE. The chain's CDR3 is CASSLGQVYEQYV. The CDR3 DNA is TGTGCCAGCAGCCTGGGCCAGGTGTACGAGCAGTACGTC.

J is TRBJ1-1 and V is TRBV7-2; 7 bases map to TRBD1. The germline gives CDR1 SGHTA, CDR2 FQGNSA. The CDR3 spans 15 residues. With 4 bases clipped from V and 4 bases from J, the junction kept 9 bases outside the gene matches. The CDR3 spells CASSSTGTVGTEAFF. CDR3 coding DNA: TGTGCCAGCAGCTCTACCGGGACAGTTGGCACTGAAGCTTTCTTT.

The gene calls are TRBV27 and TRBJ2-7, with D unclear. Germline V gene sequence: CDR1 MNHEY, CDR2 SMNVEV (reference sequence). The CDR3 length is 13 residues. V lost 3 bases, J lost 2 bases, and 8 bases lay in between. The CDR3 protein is CASSLGQTYEQYV. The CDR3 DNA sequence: TGTGCCAGCAGTTTGGGCCAAACCTACGAGCAGTACGTC.

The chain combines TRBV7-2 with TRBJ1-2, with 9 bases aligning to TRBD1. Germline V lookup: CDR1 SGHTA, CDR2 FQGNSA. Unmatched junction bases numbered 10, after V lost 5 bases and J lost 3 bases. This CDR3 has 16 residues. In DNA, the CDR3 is TGTGCCAGCAGCCTGCGACAGGGGGTCTCGTACTATGGCTACACCTTC. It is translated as CASSLRQGVSYYGYTF.

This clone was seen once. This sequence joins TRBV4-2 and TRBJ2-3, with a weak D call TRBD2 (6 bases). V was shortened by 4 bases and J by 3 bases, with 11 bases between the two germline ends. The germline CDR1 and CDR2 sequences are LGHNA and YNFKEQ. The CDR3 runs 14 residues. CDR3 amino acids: CASSPGELTDTQYF. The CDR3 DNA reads TGTGCCAGCAGCCCGGGAGAGTTGACAGATACGCAGTATTTT.

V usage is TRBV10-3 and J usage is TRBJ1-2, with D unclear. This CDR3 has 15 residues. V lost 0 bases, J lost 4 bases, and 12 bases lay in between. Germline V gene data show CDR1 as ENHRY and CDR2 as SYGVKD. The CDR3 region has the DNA TGTGCCATCAGTGAGTCGGCAGCGGGGATCTATGGCTACACCTTC. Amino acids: CAISESAAGIYGYTF.

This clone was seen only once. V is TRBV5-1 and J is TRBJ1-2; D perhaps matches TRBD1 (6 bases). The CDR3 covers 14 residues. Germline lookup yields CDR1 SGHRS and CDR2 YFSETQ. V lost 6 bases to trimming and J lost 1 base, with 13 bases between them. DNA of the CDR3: TGCGCCAGCAAGCAGGGGACAAATAACTATGGCTACACCTTC. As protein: CASKQGTNNYGYTF.

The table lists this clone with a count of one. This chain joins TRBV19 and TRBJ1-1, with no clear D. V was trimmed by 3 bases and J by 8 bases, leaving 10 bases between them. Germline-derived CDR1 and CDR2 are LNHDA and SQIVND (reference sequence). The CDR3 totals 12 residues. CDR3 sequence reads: CASSIGATEAFF. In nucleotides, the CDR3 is TGTGCCAGTAGTATCGGAGCCACCGAAGCTTTCTTT.

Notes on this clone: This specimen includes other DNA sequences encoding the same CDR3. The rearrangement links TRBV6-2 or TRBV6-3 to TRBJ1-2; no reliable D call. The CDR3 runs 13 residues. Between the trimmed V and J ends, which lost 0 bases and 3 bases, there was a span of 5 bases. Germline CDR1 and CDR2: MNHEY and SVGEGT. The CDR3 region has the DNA TGTGCCAGCAGTTACTCGCGTGACTATGGCTACACCTTC. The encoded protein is CASSYSRDYGYTF.

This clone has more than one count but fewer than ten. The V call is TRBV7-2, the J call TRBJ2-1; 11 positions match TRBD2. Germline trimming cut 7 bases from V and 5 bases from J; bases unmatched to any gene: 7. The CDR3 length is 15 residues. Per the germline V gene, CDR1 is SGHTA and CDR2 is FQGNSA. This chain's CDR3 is CASTLPTSGNNEQFF. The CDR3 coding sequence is TGTGCCAGCACCCTTCCGACTAGCGGGAACAATGAGCAGTTCTTC.

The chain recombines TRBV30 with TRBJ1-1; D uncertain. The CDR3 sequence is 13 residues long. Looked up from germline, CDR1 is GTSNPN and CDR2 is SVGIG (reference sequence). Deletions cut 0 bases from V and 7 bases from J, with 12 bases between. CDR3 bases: TGTGCCTGGAGTGTACGGCAGGCCGGTGAAGCTTTCTTT. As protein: CAWSVRQAGEAFF.

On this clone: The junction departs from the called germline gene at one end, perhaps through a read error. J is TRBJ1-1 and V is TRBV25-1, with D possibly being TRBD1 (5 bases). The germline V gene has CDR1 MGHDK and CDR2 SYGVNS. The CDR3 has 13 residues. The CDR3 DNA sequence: TGTGCCAGCAGACCCAACCTTCACTTTTATCAGGGCTTT. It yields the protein CASRPNLHFYQGF.

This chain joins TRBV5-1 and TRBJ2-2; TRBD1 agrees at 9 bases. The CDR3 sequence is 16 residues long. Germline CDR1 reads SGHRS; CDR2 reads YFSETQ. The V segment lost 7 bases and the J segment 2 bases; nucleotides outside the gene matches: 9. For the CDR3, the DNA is TGCGCCAGCGGCCCTCTGGGACAGGGAAACACCGGGGAGCTGTTTTTT. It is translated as CASGPLGQGNTGELFF.

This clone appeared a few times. CDR3 sequence: CATSIRFSTDTQYF. The CDR3, as DNA: TGTGCCACCAGTATCAGGTTTAGCACAGATACGCAGTATTTT. The chain recombines TRBV15 with TRBJ2-3; no clear D gene. The CDR3 loop spans 14 amino acids. V lost 6 bases and J lost 0, with 10 bases in between. From germline, CDR1 is LNHNV and CDR2 YYDKDF (reference sequence). The entire variable domain, with the rest obtained from reference TRBV15 and TRBJ2-3, is as follows: DAMVIQNPRYQVTQFGKPVTLSCSQTLNHNVMYWYQQKSSQAPKLLFHYYDKDFNNEADTPDNFQSRRPNTSFCFLDIRSPGLGDTAMYLCATSIRFSTDTQYFGPGTRLTVL.

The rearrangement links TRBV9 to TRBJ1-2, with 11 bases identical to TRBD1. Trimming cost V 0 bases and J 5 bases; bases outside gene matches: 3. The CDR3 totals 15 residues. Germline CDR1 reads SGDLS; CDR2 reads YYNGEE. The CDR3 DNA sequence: TGTGCCAGCAGCGTAGAGGACAGGGGGCGGTATGGCTACACCTTC. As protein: CASSVEDRGRYGYTF.